These T cell receptor beta chains were read from a single sample in a study of blood T cell repertoires in COVID-19. The repertoire was sequenced with immunoSEQ multiplex PCR; TCRdb's copy has only in-frame clones and lacks some. The data contain 200,000 or so clones, roughly 85% of them seen just once; the ten biggest clones take up 3.5% to 4%. Sequenced: PBMCs or T cells enriched from blood (not recorded which). These receptors all stem from a woman aged 40 to 49 with acute COVID-19. CDR3s include the opening cysteine and the closing phenylalanine or tryptophan. The D gene is left open where the match is weak. Clone size is not always given. Where it is, it says once, few, many or a class for expanded clones.

-	TRBV28	TRBJ1-2	few	CASSPRIYGYTF	TGTGCCAGCAGCCCCCGTATCTATGGCTACACCTTC
-	TRBV7-9	TRBJ2-7	-	CASSLGQFEQYF	TGTGCCAGCAGCTTGGGCCAGTTCGAGCAGTACTTC
-	TRBV4-3	TRBJ2-3	-	CASSHYTGDTQYF	TGCGCCAGCAGCCACTATACGGGAGATACGCAGTATTTT
TRBD2	TRBV12-3/TRBV12-4	TRBJ2-1	-	CATASSGFGQFF	TGTGCCACCGCCTCTAGCGGGTTTGGGCAGTTCTTC
TRBD2	TRBV24-1	TRBJ2-3	-	CATMRSSGSTDTQYF	TGTGCCACCATGAGGTCTAGCGGGAGCACAGATACGCAGTATTTT
TRBD2	TRBV7-3	TRBJ2-3	-	CASSPLAVRTDTQYF	TGTGCCAGCAGCCCACTAGCGGTGCGGACAGATACGCAGTATTTT
-	TRBV4-1	TRBJ2-4	-	CASSHRVANIQYF	TGCGCCAGCAGCCACCGGGTCGCAAACATTCAGTACTTC
-	TRBV29-1	TRBJ2-3	-	CSVSGSTDTQYF	TGCAGCGTTAGCGGGAGCACAGATACGCAGTATTTT
TRBD2	TRBV28	TRBJ2-3	-	CASRTSGSTDTQYF	TGTGCCAGCAGGACTAGCGGGAGCACAGATACGCAGTATTTT
-	TRBV5-5	TRBJ2-1	-	CASSFGYGYNEQFF	TGTGCCAGCAGCTTCGGGTACGGGTACAATGAGCAGTTCTTC
-	TRBV27	TRBJ2-1	-	CASSLTPALAPRNEQFF	TGTGCCAGCAGTTTAACCCCGGCGCTCGCCCCTAGGAATGAGCAGTTCTTC
TRBD2	TRBV7-3	TRBJ2-3	-	CASSSPGTSGTDTQYF	TGTGCCAGCAGCTCACCCGGGACTAGCGGCACAGATACGCAGTATTTT
TRBD1	TRBV6-2/TRBV6-3	TRBJ1-5	-	CASSYRQGGQPQHF	TGTGCCAGCAGTTACAGACAGGGTGGTCAGCCCCAGCATTTT
TRBD1	TRBV9	TRBJ2-1	-	CASSVGTGAGGEQFF	TGTGCCAGCAGCGTAGGGACAGGGGCTGGAGGTGAGCAGTTCTTC
TRBD1	TRBV28	TRBJ2-4	-	CASSLPPTGPQNIQYF	TGTGCCAGCAGTTTACCCCCGACAGGGCCCCAAAACATTCAGTACTTC
-	TRBV28	TRBJ2-7	-	CASSVTYEQYF	TGTGCCAGCAGTGTAACCTACGAGCAGTACTTC
TRBD1	TRBV5-6	TRBJ1-1	-	CASSLDRGVTEAFF	TGTGCCAGCAGTTTAGACAGGGGGGTTACTGAAGCTTTCTTT
-	TRBV11-1	TRBJ2-2	-	CASSFGRGLNTGELFF	TGTGCCAGCAGCTTCGGACGGGGTCTAAACACCGGGGAGCTGTTTTTT
-	TRBV4-1	TRBJ2-1	-	CASSQGLARNEQFF	TGCGCCAGCAGCCAAGGGCTAGCGCGCAATGAGCAGTTCTTC
TRBD2	TRBV28	TRBJ2-1	once	CASSGSGRIYNEQFF	TGTGCCAGCAGTGGAAGCGGGAGAATCTACAATGAGCAGTTCTTC
-	TRBV6-6	TRBJ1-5	few	CASSPVRSRQPQHF	TGTGCCAGCAGCCCGGTCAGGTCGCGCCAGCCCCAGCATTTT
TRBD2	TRBV7-2	TRBJ2-5	-	CASSLEWREGRWETQYF	TGTGCCAGCAGCTTAGAATGGCGGGAGGGCCGGTGGGAGACCCAGTACTTC
-	TRBV11-3	TRBJ2-7	-	CASSLAAFGGYEQYF	TGTGCCAGCAGCTTAGCGGCGTTTGGAGGCTACGAGCAGTACTTC
TRBD2	TRBV24-1	TRBJ2-1	once	CATSDAGTSVYNEQFF	TGTGCCACCAGTGATGCCGGGACTAGCGTTTACAATGAGCAGTTCTTC
TRBD1	TRBV5-8	TRBJ1-2	-	CASSFPDRDYGYTF	TGTGCCAGCAGCTTCCCAGACAGGGACTATGGCTACACCTTC
TRBD2	TRBV11-2	TRBJ2-2	-	CASSFPTSGWANTGELFF	TGTGCCAGCAGCTTCCCGACTAGCGGGTGGGCGAACACCGGGGAGCTGTTTTTT
-	TRBV6-5	TRBJ1-5	-	CASSWDSAQHF	TGTGCCAGCAGCTGGGACTCGGCCCAGCATTTT
TRBD1	TRBV18	TRBJ2-1	-	CASSGKTGIEQFF	TGTGCCAGCTCAGGGAAGACAGGGATTGAGCAGTTCTTC
-	TRBV9	TRBJ1-1	-	CASSVGGGWETEAFF	TGTGCCAGCAGCGTAGGTGGGGGCTGGGAAACTGAAGCTTTCTTT
-	TRBV5-1	TRBJ1-1	few	CASSNQMNTEAFF	TGCGCCAGCAGCAACCAGATGAACACTGAAGCTTTCTTT
-	TRBV7-3	TRBJ1-2	-	CASSPGAGASRGYTF	TGTGCCAGCAGCCCGGGGGCGGGAGCCTCTAGGGGCTACACCTTC
-	TRBV5-1	TRBJ2-7	-	CASSLETGTLSYEQYF	TGCGCCAGCAGTTTGGAAACCGGGACACTCTCCTACGAGCAGTACTTC
TRBD1	TRBV18	TRBJ2-7	-	CASSSTGGRSYEQYF	TGTGCCAGCTCATCGACAGGGGGCAGATCCTACGAGCAGTACTTC
TRBD2	TRBV11-2	TRBJ2-1	-	CASSLVGLASYNEQFF	TGTGCCAGCAGCTTAGTGGGACTAGCGTCTTACAATGAGCAGTTCTTC